This TCR beta chain was observed in a study of persistence of HIV-infected CD4 T cells. Regarding the study as a whole: Rare CMV-responding cells carrying HIV-1 proviruses were not analyzed separately for TCR.

Trimming cost V 0 bases and J 0 bases, with 7 bases left between them. Germline V gene data show CDR1 as SGHRS and CDR2 as YFSETQ. CDR3 length: 15 residues. Comment on this clone: The antigen is unknown.

This was the immunoSEQ version 4 assay in survey mode. Measured with immunoSEQ multiplex PCR; TCRdb has only the in-frame clones, and not every one. The sample carries under 7,000 clones, around 60% recorded once. Cells were stimulated with CMV-infected fibroblast lysates at roughly 10 ug/mL. CD4+ T cells upregulating both CD40 ligand and CD69 were sorted as responding cells. This chain connects TRBV5-1 to TRBJ1-3; D gene unclear. The material was CD4+ T cells sorted from PBMCs after approximately 18-hour stimulation, obtained from a patient who received antiretroviral therapy. The TCR sequence derives from an adult man with HIV who was CMV-seropositive. CDR3 protein: CASSLASSSGNTIYF. The DNA of the CDR3 is TGCGCCAGCAGCTTGGCGTCCAGCTCTGGAAACACCATATATTTT.